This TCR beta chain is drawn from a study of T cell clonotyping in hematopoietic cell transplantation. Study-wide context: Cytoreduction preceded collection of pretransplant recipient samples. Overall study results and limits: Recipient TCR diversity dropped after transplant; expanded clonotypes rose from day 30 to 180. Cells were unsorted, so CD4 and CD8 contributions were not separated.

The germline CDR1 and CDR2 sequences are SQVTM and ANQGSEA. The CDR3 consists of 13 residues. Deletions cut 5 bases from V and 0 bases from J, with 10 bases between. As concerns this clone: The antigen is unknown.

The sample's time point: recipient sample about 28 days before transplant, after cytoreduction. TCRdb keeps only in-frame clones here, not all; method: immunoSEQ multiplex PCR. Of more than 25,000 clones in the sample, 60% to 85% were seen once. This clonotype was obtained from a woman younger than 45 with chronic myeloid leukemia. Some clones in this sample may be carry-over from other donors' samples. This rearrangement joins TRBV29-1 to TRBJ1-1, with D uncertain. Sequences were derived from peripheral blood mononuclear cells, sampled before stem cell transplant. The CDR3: CSVLRDLNTEAFF. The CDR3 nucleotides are TGCAGCGTTCTTAGAGACTTGAACACTGAAGCTTTCTTT.